This is a list of T cell receptor beta chains from one sample in a study of siplizumab effects on memory and regulatory T cells. The assay was immunoSEQ multiplex PCR, and TCRdb's table has in-frame clones only and misses some. The top ten clones hold approximately 0.58% of a sample with 95,000 to 110,000 clones, approximately 93% of them seen once. The sequencing input was Tregs sorted from blood. The receptor source for this set is a human donor in good health. The CDR3 runs from the conserved cysteine through the conserved F or W. Each record gives: V gene, J gene, clone size, D gene, CDR3 protein, CDR3 DNA. A D gene is named only where the DNA matches it firmly. Only part of the rows carry a size: once, few, many, or a class if the clone is expanded.

V gene: TRBV19
J gene: TRBJ2-7
clone size: -
D gene: TRBD2
CDR3 protein: CASSIAHGSGSYEQYF
CDR3 DNA: TGTGCCAGTAGTATAGCCCACGGTAGCGGGAGCTACGAGCAGTACTTC

V gene: TRBV18
J gene: TRBJ2-5
clone size: -
D gene: -
CDR3 protein: CASSPDGRETQYF
CDR3 DNA: TGTGCCAGCTCACCAGACGGGCGAGAGACCCAGTACTTC

V gene: TRBV21-1
J gene: TRBJ2-7
clone size: -
D gene: -
CDR3 protein: CASSIIRLYEQYF
CDR3 DNA: TGTGCCAGCAGCATAATCAGACTCTACGAGCAGTACTTC

V gene: TRBV29-1
J gene: TRBJ1-1
clone size: few
D gene: -
CDR3 protein: CSATLNTEAFF
CDR3 DNA: TGCAGCGCAACACTGAACACTGAAGCTTTCTTT

V gene: TRBV5-1
J gene: TRBJ2-1
clone size: -
D gene: TRBD2
CDR3 protein: CASGGRYNEQFF
CDR3 DNA: TGCGCTAGCGGGGGGAGGTACAATGAGCAGTTCTTC

V gene: TRBV19
J gene: TRBJ1-4
clone size: -
D gene: -
CDR3 protein: CASRANEKLFF
CDR3 DNA: TGTGCCAGTAGGGCTAATGAAAAACTGTTTTTT

V gene: TRBV6-5
J gene: TRBJ2-4
clone size: -
D gene: -
CDR3 protein: CASSPGLNIQYF
CDR3 DNA: TGTGCCAGCAGTCCGGGACTAAACATTCAGTACTTC

V gene: TRBV5-1
J gene: TRBJ2-1
clone size: once
D gene: TRBD1
CDR3 protein: CASSVDRANEQFF
CDR3 DNA: TGCGCCAGCAGCGTGGACAGGGCCAATGAGCAGTTCTTC

V gene: TRBV30
J gene: TRBJ1-2
clone size: -
D gene: -
CDR3 protein: CALNLDNVGYTF
CDR3 DNA: TGTGCCTTAAACCTGGACAATGTTGGCTACACCTTC

V gene: TRBV9
J gene: TRBJ2-2
clone size: -
D gene: TRBD2
CDR3 protein: CASSATSVTGELFF
CDR3 DNA: TGTGCCAGCAGCGCAACTAGCGTCACCGGGGAGCTGTTTTTT

V gene: TRBV2
J gene: TRBJ1-1
clone size: -
D gene: -
CDR3 protein: CASSGPDTEAFF
CDR3 DNA: TGTGCCAGCAGTGGGCCCGACACTGAAGCTTTCTTT

V gene: TRBV5-1
J gene: TRBJ1-6
clone size: -
D gene: -
CDR3 protein: CASSAGTAGISPLHF
CDR3 DNA: TGCGCCAGCAGCGCCGGGACGGCGGGTATTTCACCCCTCCACTTT

V gene: TRBV5-4
J gene: TRBJ1-3
clone size: -
D gene: TRBD1
CDR3 protein: CASSLQGAGNTIYF
CDR3 DNA: TGTGCCAGCAGCCTCCAGGGGGCGGGAAACACCATATATTTT

V gene: TRBV6-5
J gene: TRBJ2-7
clone size: -
D gene: TRBD1
CDR3 protein: CASSYDRAYEQYF
CDR3 DNA: TGTGCCAGCAGTTACGACAGGGCCTACGAGCAGTACTTC

V gene: TRBV7-9
J gene: TRBJ1-1
clone size: -
D gene: -
CDR3 protein: CASSFHTEAFF
CDR3 DNA: TGTGCCAGCAGCTTCCACACTGAAGCTTTCTTT

V gene: TRBV4-1
J gene: TRBJ2-2
clone size: -
D gene: TRBD1
CDR3 protein: CASSPAGGAGTGELFF
CDR3 DNA: TGCGCCAGCAGCCCTGCAGGGGGCGCGGGCACCGGGGAGCTGTTTTTT

V gene: TRBV19
J gene: TRBJ1-2
clone size: -
D gene: TRBD1
CDR3 protein: CASSMRTGGDGYTF
CDR3 DNA: TGTGCCAGTAGTATGAGGACAGGGGGGGATGGCTACACCTTC

V gene: TRBV5-1
J gene: TRBJ2-7
clone size: -
D gene: -
CDR3 protein: CASSLAASGEQYF
CDR3 DNA: TGCGCCAGCAGCTTGGCCGCCTCGGGGGAGCAGTACTTC

V gene: TRBV5-8
J gene: TRBJ1-2
clone size: -
D gene: -
CDR3 protein: CASSLGAYRGYTF
CDR3 DNA: TGTGCCAGCAGCTTGGGGGCTTACAGGGGCTACACCTTC

V gene: TRBV9
J gene: TRBJ2-1
clone size: -
D gene: TRBD2
CDR3 protein: CASSALSGGVDNEQFF
CDR3 DNA: TGTGCCAGCAGCGCCCTTAGCGGGGGCGTCGACAATGAGCAGTTCTTC

V gene: TRBV18
J gene: TRBJ2-7
clone size: -
D gene: -
CDR3 protein: CASSPLGGSEQYF
CDR3 DNA: TGTGCCAGCTCACCACTGGGTGGGTCCGAGCAGTACTTC

V gene: TRBV30
J gene: TRBJ1-6
clone size: medium-sized
D gene: -
CDR3 protein: CAWNPRRVNNSPLHF
CDR3 DNA: TGTGCCTGGAACCCGAGGCGCGTTAATAATTCACCCCTCCACTTT

V gene: TRBV30
J gene: TRBJ2-7
clone size: -
D gene: -
CDR3 protein: CAWRKRGASYEQYF
CDR3 DNA: TGTGCCTGGAGGAAACGGGGTGCTTCCTACGAGCAGTACTTC

V gene: TRBV12-5
J gene: TRBJ2-3
clone size: -
D gene: -
CDR3 protein: CASGRPVLATDTQYF
CDR3 DNA: TGTGCTAGTGGGAGGCCCGTCCTCGCGACAGATACGCAGTATTTT

V gene: TRBV11-3
J gene: TRBJ1-1
clone size: -
D gene: -
CDR3 protein: CASSLRLGGREDTEAFF
CDR3 DNA: TGTGCCAGCAGCTTAAGGCTAGGGGGAAGAGAGGACACTGAAGCTTTCTTT

V gene: TRBV6-1
J gene: TRBJ2-3
clone size: -
D gene: -
CDR3 protein: CASSSRGRQDTQYF
CDR3 DNA: TGTGCCAGCAGTTCCCGGGGCCGTCAGGATACGCAGTATTTT

V gene: TRBV19
J gene: TRBJ2-1
clone size: -
D gene: TRBD2
CDR3 protein: CASSISASGRGPPYNEQFF
CDR3 DNA: TGTGCCAGTAGTATATCGGCTAGCGGGAGGGGTCCCCCCTACAATGAGCAGTTCTTC

V gene: TRBV10-3
J gene: TRBJ1-2
clone size: -
D gene: TRBD1
CDR3 protein: CAISEWGTVYGYTF
CDR3 DNA: TGTGCCATCAGTGAGTGGGGGACAGTGTATGGCTACACCTTC

V gene: TRBV5-6
J gene: TRBJ1-5
clone size: -
D gene: -
CDR3 protein: CASSSPGFNQPQHF
CDR3 DNA: TGTGCCAGCAGCTCTCCAGGGTTCAATCAGCCCCAGCATTTT